Shown below are 20 T cell receptor beta chains from a single sample sequenced in a study of radiation and T cells in renal cell carcinoma. Generated by immunoSEQ multiplex PCR, the TCRdb table keeps only in-frame clones and is missing some. The sample lists 15,000 to 20,000 clones, roughly 64% occurring once. Regarding treatment: 15 Gy SBRT to primary tumor, nephrectomy 4 weeks later. The material sequenced was tumor tissue, taken from a patient whose treatment included radiotherapy and nephrectomy. The receptors here all came from a woman in her 70s with renal cell carcinoma.

The rearrangement links TRBV29-1 to TRBJ2-1; D possibly corresponds to TRBD2 (5 bases). The CDR3 extends over 14 amino acids. Germline V gives CDR1 SQVTM, CDR2 ANQGSEA. Trimming shortened V by 7 bases and J by 3 bases, and 16 bases separated the two germline ends. CDR3 residues: CSAIGGEYYNEQFF. CDR3 bases: TGCAGCGCTATAGGTGGGGAGTACTACAATGAGCAGTTCTTC.

This clone was seen a handful of times. The V call is TRBV30, the J call TRBJ1-3, with 9 bases fitting TRBD1. In germline, CDR1 is GTSNPN, CDR2 SVGIG (reference sequence). The V and J ends lost 4 bases and 4 bases, in that order; junction bases with no gene match: 11. This CDR3 region has 16 residues. In DNA form, the CDR3 reads TGTGCCTGGAAGAAAGGAACAGGGGGCAAGGGAAACACCATATATTTT. It translates to CAWKKGTGGKGNTIYF. Looking up the rest from reference TRBV30 and TRBJ1-3 gives the full variable domain: SQTIHQWPATLVQPVGSPLSLECTVEGTSNPNLYWYRQAAGRGLQLLFYSVGIGQISSEVPQNLSASRPQDRQFILSSKKLLLSDSGFYLCAWKKGTGGKGNTIYFGEGSWLTVV.

A note on this clone: This sample includes further DNA sequences coding for the same CDR3. V and J are TRBV5-1 and TRBJ2-3; 11 bases match TRBD2. Germline V gene data show CDR1 as SGHRS and CDR2 as YFSETQ. J lost 4 bases, V lost 8 bases, and 9 bases had no gene match. CDR3 size: 15 residues. CDR3 nucleotide sequence: TGCGCCAGTATAGCGGGGGGGCCAGGGGCAGATACGCAGTATTTT. This sequence encodes CASIAGGPGADTQYF.

This rearrangement joins TRBV5-6 to TRBJ1-1, with unresolved D. The CDR3 totals 13 residues. V was shortened by 0 bases and J by 10 bases, with 13 bases between the two germline ends. Germline values: CDR1 SGHDT, CDR2 YYEEEE. In nucleotides, the CDR3 is TGTGCCAGCAGCTTGGGGCAACGAAGGACAGCTTTCTTT. Its protein product is CASSLGQRRTAFF.

V is TRBV27 and J is TRBJ1-1; D perhaps matches TRBD1 (5 bases). V lost 2 bases and J lost 1, with 5 bases in between. The germline gives CDR1 MNHEY, CDR2 SMNVEV (reference sequence). The CDR3 spans 13 residues. The chain's CDR3 is CASSLGQNTEAFF. The CDR3 bases are TGTGCCAGCAGTTTAGGACAGAACACTGAAGCTTTCTTT.

This chain connects TRBV5-4 to TRBJ2-3; D not certain. The V end was cut by 0 bases, the J end by 1 base, with 12 bases between. Per the germline V gene, CDR1 is SGHNT and CDR2 is YYREEE (reference sequence). This CDR3 region has 16 residues. CDR3 loop: CASSLAATVGTDTQYF. DNA for the CDR3: TGTGCCAGCAGCTTGGCCGCTACCGTGGGCACAGATACGCAGTATTTT. The full variable domain, rest sourced from reference TRBV5-4 and TRBJ2-3, is ETGVTQSPTHLIKTRGQQVTLRCSSQSGHNTVSWYQQALGQGPQFIFQYYREEENGRGNFPPRFSGLQFPNYSSELNVNALELDDSALYLCASSLAATVGTDTQYFGPGTRLTVL.

The chain combines TRBV4-2 with TRBJ1-2; the match to TRBD1 covers 10 bases. Germline lookup yields CDR1 LGHNA and CDR2 YNFKEQ. The ends lost 6 bases at V and 3 bases at J; junction bases unmatched: 13. The CDR3 runs to 17 residues. Here the CDR3 reads CASSPETGTGVHYGYTF. The CDR3 DNA follows: TGTGCCAGCAGTCCTGAAACCGGGACAGGGGTCCACTATGGCTACACCTTC.

The sample holds a few counts of this clone. Sequence at one end of the junction differs from germline and may be a read error. This chain joins TRBV19 and TRBJ2-3; D remains unclear. This CDR3 comprises 13 residues. Germline assignment: CDR1 LNHDA and CDR2 SQIVND (reference sequence). This CDR3 reads CASSRPSTDTQYF. The CDR3 DNA is TGTGCCAGCAGTAGGCCTAGCACAGATACGCAGTATTTT.

This CDR3 reads CASSLANNLGDTQYF. The CDR3 region has the DNA TGTGCCAGCAGCTTAGCCAACAACCTGGGAGATACGCAGTATTTT. The chain uses TRBV7-8 and TRBJ2-3; D is unresolved. The CDR3 covers 15 residues. The germline gives CDR1 SGHVS, CDR2 FQNEAQ. V was clipped by 0 bases and J by 5 bases, with 12 bases between them.

The V call is TRBV2, the J call TRBJ2-1; D is unclear. Trimming took off 2 bases at V and 4 bases at J, with 6 bases between the two ends. There are 13 residues in the CDR3. CDR1 and CDR2 (germline): SNHLY, FYNNEI. CDR3 DNA sequence: TGTGCCAGCAGTGAACGCCATTACAATGAGCAGTTCTTC. Protein: CASSERHYNEQFF.

The chain has TRBV5-1 and TRBJ2-1; 9 bases are a match to TRBD2. The V segment lost 0 bases and the J segment 10 bases; nucleotides outside the gene matches: 14. This CDR3 region has 17 residues. Germline CDR1 reads SGHRS; CDR2 reads YFSETQ. The CDR3, as DNA: TGCGCCAGCAGCTTGGCTAGTGGGTTAGCGGGAGTTCGGGAGCAGTTCTTC. Translation gives CASSLASGLAGVREQFF.

Concerning this clone itself: Relative to the germline gene, one junction end is altered; a read error may explain this. The rearrangement uses TRBV5-1 and TRBJ2-2; D remains unclear. CDR1 SGHRS and CDR2 YFSETQ come from the germline V gene. This CDR3 region has 14 residues. CDR3 nucleotides: TGTGCCAGCAGCCGTCTCGATTCGCACGGGGAGCTGTTTTTT. As protein: CASSRLDSHGELFF.

This rearrangement joins TRBV25-1 to TRBJ2-4; D tentatively reads TRBD1 or TRBD2 (6 bases each). The CDR3 has 13 residues. CDR1 MGHDK and CDR2 SYGVNS come from the germline V gene. V was pared by 9 bases and J by 9 bases, with 18 bases between. DNA of the CDR3: TGTGCCAGGACGCCCTTGTGGGGGGCCATTCAGTACTTC. It translates to CARTPLWGAIQYF.

The chain joins TRBV5-1 to TRBJ2-5; a possible D gene is TRBD2 (5 bases). This CDR3 has 15 residues. Trimming pared 3 bases from V and 5 bases from J, leaving 17 bases between. Germline loops: CDR1 SGHRS, CDR2 YFSETQ. In DNA form, the CDR3 reads TGCGCCAGCAGCTATCTGACGGGGAGCAGCGAGACCCAGTACTTC. It encodes CASSYLTGSSETQYF.

The chain couples TRBV7-9 to TRBJ1-2, with D unclear. V was clipped by 4 bases and J by 1 base, with 7 bases between them. Germline V lookup: CDR1 SEHNR, CDR2 FQNEAQ (reference sequence). This CDR3 contains 13 residues. The CDR3 region has the DNA TGTGCCAGCAGCTCCGAATTTAACTATGGCTACACCTTC. Translating gives CASSSEFNYGYTF.

V gene TRBV27 combines with J gene TRBJ1-1; D may be TRBD1 (5 bases). Germline V gene lookup returns CDR1 MNHEY and CDR2 SMNVEV (reference sequence). Deletions cut 5 bases from V and 1 base from J, with 11 bases between. The CDR3 is made up of 14 amino acids. CDR3 DNA sequence: TGTGCCAGCAGTCCCAGGGCCCCGAACACTGAAGCTTTCTTT. Its protein product is CASSPRAPNTEAFF.

V gene TRBV21-1 combines with J gene TRBJ1-6. TRBV21-1 is classified as a pseudogene. This CDR3 has 13 amino acids. DNA of the CDR3: TGTGCCAGCAGCAAAGTAGAAAATTCACCCCTCCACTTT. Amino acid sequence: CASSKVENSPLHF.

This chain uses TRBV5-5 with TRBJ2-7, with 12 bases that match TRBD2. V was pared by 4 bases and J by 7 bases, with 3 bases of the junction left unmatched. The CDR3 contains 13 residues. Germline values: CDR1 SGHKS, CDR2 YYEKEE (reference sequence). In nucleotides, the CDR3 is TGTGCCAGCAGCCTAGGACTAGCGGGAGAGCAGTACTTC. It encodes CASSLGLAGEQYF. The full variable domain, completed using reference TRBV5-5 and TRBJ2-7, is DAGVTQSPTHLIKTRGQQVTLRCSPISGHKSVSWYQQVLGQGPQFIFQYYEKEERGRGNFPDRFSARQFPNYSSELNVNALLLGDSALYLCASSLGLAGEQYFGPGTRLTVT.

This clone was recorded once. This chain connects TRBV28 to TRBJ2-5, with D maybe TRBD2 (7 bases). The germline V gene has CDR1 MDHEN and CDR2 SYDVKM. Between the trimmed V and J ends, which lost 6 bases and 7 bases, there was a span of 21 bases. The CDR3 sequence is 15 residues long. CDR3 sequence (DNA): TGTGCCAGCAGATCCGCCGGGGGGCGGGTAGCGACCCAGTACTTC. This translates into CASRSAGGRVATQYF. Drawing the rest from reference TRBV28 and TRBJ2-5, the complete variable domain is DVKVTQSSRYLVKRTGEKVFLECVQDMDHENMFWYRQDPGLGLRLIYFSYDVKMKEKGDIPEGYSVSREKKERFSLILESASTNQTSMYLCASRSAGGRVATQYFGPGTRLLVL.

This sequence joins TRBV19 and TRBJ1-1; TRBD1 might be the D (5 bases). The CDR3 consists of 13 residues. With 6 bases removed from V and 3 bases from J, the gap between germline ends came to 11 bases. The germline V gene encodes CDR1 LNHDA and CDR2 SQIVND (reference sequence). This CDR3 is CASSTGADTEAFF. The CDR3 DNA reads TGTGCCAGTAGCACAGGCGCGGACACTGAAGCTTTCTTT.